The source of this T cell receptor beta chain is a study of T cells after yellow fever vaccination. This clonotype was picked up many times. Its antigen is unidentified. Notes on the study in general: Abundant clonotypes from the bulk population could get into FACS-sorted repertoires as contaminants. Most clones from primary vaccination resurfaced after the booster (around 97% CD4, 88% CD8). Only a minor proportion of clonotypes was detected across both CD4 and CD8 compartments.

TCR cDNA was made by 5'RACE template switching, adding a universal primer site and UMIs. TCRdb itself ran the 5' RACE reads through MiXCR, one entry per CDR3 protein. Among 25,000 to 30,000 distinct CDR3 sequences listed, about 4.7% were seen once. The receptor comes from a young man who received the YFV17D yellow fever vaccine. Source: CD8+ T cells sorted from PBMCs, taken 10 days after the yellow fever booster vaccination.

CDR3 protein: CASRPGHRTYPLHF. CDR3 DNA: TGTGCCAGCAGACCGGGACACAGAACATACCCCCTCCACTTT. The chain has TRBV6-5 and TRBJ1-6; tentatively, D is TRBD1 (6 bases). Trimming removed 6 bases from V and 13 bases from J, with 19 bases in between. CDR1 MNHEY and CDR2 SVGAGI come from the germline V gene. This CDR3 is built from 14 residues.